The entry that follows covers one TCR beta chain sequence. Germline V lookup: CDR1 SGHRS, CDR2 YFSETQ. Trimming took off 3 bases at V and 1 base at J, with 13 bases between the two ends. This CDR3 region has 15 residues. Generated by immunoSEQ multiplex PCR, the TCRdb table keeps only in-frame clones and is missing some. Among about 680,000 clones listed, about 90% were seen once. The data belong to a study of shared clonotypes between healthy human individuals. Terminally differentiated effector memory CD45RA+ cells were excluded by CCR7 positive selection of CD45RO-negative cells. Sequencing input: naive CD8+ T cells sorted from blood. The source of this sequence is a man between 25 and 39 years old in good health. The chain recombines TRBV5-1 with TRBJ1-1, with D tentatively TRBD1 (5 bases). The CDR3 coding sequence is TGCGCCAGCAGCTATACCGGGACTGCGAACACTGAAGCTTTCTTT. Translating it yields CASSYTGTANTEAFF.